These 12 T cell receptor beta chains came from one sample sequenced in a study of beta chain features in type 1 diabetes. Investigators reverse transcribed all isolated RNA, so they sequenced expressed TCRB transcripts. This table comes from immunoSEQ multiplex PCR, and its TCRdb copy is limited to in-frame clones, with some not included. The sample includes some 700,000 clones, around an eighth of them seen just once. Study results and limitations: TCRB CDR3s were moderately but significantly shorter in Type 1 diabetes patients in all four CD4+ subsets.

No antigen has been assigned to these receptors. The source material was naive CD4+ T cells from blood. Receptors originate from a man younger than 35 with type 1 diabetes.

The chain employs TRBV30 and TRBJ1-2; D uncertain. Deletions cut 0 bases from V and 1 base from J, with 6 bases between. CDR1 GTSNPN and CDR2 SVGIG come from the germline V gene (reference sequence). The CDR3 extends over 13 amino acids. The CDR3 region has the DNA TGTGCCTGGAGTGTACCCGTTAACTATGGCTACACCTTC. Translating gives CAWSVPVNYGYTF. The full variable domain, completed using reference TRBV30 and TRBJ1-2, is SQTIHQWPATLVQPVGSPLSLECTVEGTSNPNLYWYRQAAGRGLQLLFYSVGIGQISSEVPQNLSASRPQDRQFILSSKKLLLSDSGFYLCAWSVPVNYGYTFGSGTRLTVV.

This clone was seen a few times. The chain is built from TRBV27 and TRBJ2-7; perhaps TRBD1 as D (6 bases). Germline V gives CDR1 MNHEY, CDR2 SMNVEV (reference sequence). This CDR3 has 13 residues. Trimming stripped 0 bases from V and 7 bases from J, with 10 bases between. CDR3 nucleotide sequence: TGTGCCAGCAGTTTATCGTTGCAGGGGGAGCAGTACTTC. This codes for CASSLSLQGEQYF.

The CDR3 DNA follows: TGTGCCAGCAGCGCCGACAGGGTAATGGGCGAGCAGTACTTC. Protein product: CASSADRVMGEQYF. This chain connects TRBV6-5 to TRBJ2-7; 7 nucleotides agree with TRBD1. The CDR3 spans 14 residues. Germline V gives CDR1 MNHEY, CDR2 SVGAGI. The junction had 11 bases not matched to a gene; V was cut back by 6 bases and J by 6 bases.

This clone has a handful of counts. This chain connects TRBV5-6 to TRBJ1-2; no clear D gene. This CDR3 contains 14 residues. The V gene's germline CDR1 is SGHDT and CDR2 YYEEEE. V was cut by 4 bases and J by 4 bases, with 14 bases left in between. The DNA for the CDR3 is TGTGCCAGCAGCCCGGGAAAGGGTGGCTATGGCTACACCTTC. This sequence encodes CASSPGKGGYGYTF.

This chain links TRBV9 with TRBJ2-1; D may be TRBD1 or TRBD2 (6 bases each). Trimming removed 0 bases from V and 12 bases from J, with 19 bases in between. The CDR3 is 15 amino acids. Per germline, CDR1 SGDLS and CDR2 YYNGEE. CDR3 DNA: TGTGCCAGCAGCGTAGCGACACGGGGGCTAGATGGGCAGTTCTTC. Translation gives CASSVATRGLDGQFF.

This clone was picked up a small number of times. The CDR3 is CATTPGNSPLHF. CDR3 in DNA: TGTGCCACCACGCCGGGAAATTCACCCCTCCACTTT. The chain has TRBV10-3 and TRBJ1-6; D call uncertain. The CDR3 consists of 12 residues. Per germline, CDR1 ENHRY and CDR2 SYGVKD. Trimming stripped 10 bases from V and 7 bases from J, with 11 bases between.

This clone has just a few counts. The chain carries TRBV28 and TRBJ2-6; possible D gene TRBD2, 6 bases. Trimming left V 7 bases short and J 1 base short, with 17 bases between. The CDR3 totals 17 residues. The germline CDR1 and CDR2 sequences are MDHEN and SYDVKM. The CDR3 region is CASTPGLDTSGANVLTF. CDR3 DNA: TGTGCCAGCACCCCGGGACTGGACACTTCTGGGGCCAACGTCCTGACTTTC. Full variable domain (remainder filled in from reference TRBV28 and TRBJ2-6): DVKVTQSSRYLVKRTGEKVFLECVQDMDHENMFWYRQDPGLGLRLIYFSYDVKMKEKGDIPEGYSVSREKKERFSLILESASTNQTSMYLCASTPGLDTSGANVLTFGAGSRLTVL.

The V call is TRBV28, the J call TRBJ2-7; a weak D match, TRBD1 (5 bases). V gave up 8 bases and J gave up 2 bases, with 16 bases separating them. The germline V gene has CDR1 MDHEN and CDR2 SYDVKM. The CDR3 has 14 residues. CDR3 sequence: CASAKTVAPYEQYF. CDR3 nucleotide sequence: TGTGCCAGCGCCAAGACAGTAGCTCCCTACGAGCAGTACTTC.

Here the CDR3 DNA reads TGCGCCAGCAGCTTGAATCGGTCCGGGGCCAAAAACATTCAGTACTTC. Translated, it gives CASSLNRSGAKNIQYF. This chain links TRBV5-1 with TRBJ2-4; no clear D. CDR3 length: 16 amino acids. Deletions cut 1 base from V and 1 base from J, with 12 bases between. Germline CDR1 SGHRS, CDR2 YFSETQ.

The rearrangement joins TRBV29-1 to TRBJ2-5, with a weak D call TRBD1 (7 bases). Looked up from germline, CDR1 is SQVTM and CDR2 is ANQGSEA. V gave up 3 bases and J gave up 5 bases, with 13 bases separating them. This CDR3 is 13 amino acids long. The CDR3 sequence is CSVEEGAGETQYF. CDR3 DNA: TGCAGCGTTGAGGAGGGGGCAGGGGAGACCCAGTACTTC.

This clone has a handful of counts. The chain employs TRBV4-1 and TRBJ1-3; D gene unclear. This CDR3 has 16 residues. Trimming removed 0 bases from V and 4 bases from J, with 13 bases in between. The germline V gene has CDR1 MGHRA and CDR2 YSYEKL. CDR3 coding DNA: TGCGCCAGCAGCCAAGAAGAGGGTTGGTCCGGAAACACCATATATTTT. Its protein is CASSQEEGWSGNTIYF.

In this sample, this clone turned up a few times. With a much larger clone just one base away, this may be a read error. Other DNA variants within this sample encode the same CDR3. This chain uses TRBV27 with TRBJ2-3, with no clear D. The CDR3 sequence is 11 residues long. V was cut by 6 bases and J by 2 bases, with 3 bases left in between. Germline V gene lookup returns CDR1 MNHEY and CDR2 SMNVEV (reference sequence). The chain's CDR3 is CASRFTDTQYF. The CDR3 nucleotides are TGTGCCAGCAGATTCACAGATACGCAGTATTTT.